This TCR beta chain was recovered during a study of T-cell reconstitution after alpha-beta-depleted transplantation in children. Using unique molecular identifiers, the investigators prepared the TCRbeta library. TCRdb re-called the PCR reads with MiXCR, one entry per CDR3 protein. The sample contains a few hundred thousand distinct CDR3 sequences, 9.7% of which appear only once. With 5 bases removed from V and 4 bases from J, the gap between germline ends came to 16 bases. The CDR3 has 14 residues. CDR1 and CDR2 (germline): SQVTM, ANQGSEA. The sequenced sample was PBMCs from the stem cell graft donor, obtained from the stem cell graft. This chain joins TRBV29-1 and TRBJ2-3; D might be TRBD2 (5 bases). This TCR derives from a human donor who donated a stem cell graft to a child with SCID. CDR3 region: CSVPRALQSDTQYF. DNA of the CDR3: TGCAGCGTTCCGCGGGCTTTGCAATCAGATACGCAGTATTTT.